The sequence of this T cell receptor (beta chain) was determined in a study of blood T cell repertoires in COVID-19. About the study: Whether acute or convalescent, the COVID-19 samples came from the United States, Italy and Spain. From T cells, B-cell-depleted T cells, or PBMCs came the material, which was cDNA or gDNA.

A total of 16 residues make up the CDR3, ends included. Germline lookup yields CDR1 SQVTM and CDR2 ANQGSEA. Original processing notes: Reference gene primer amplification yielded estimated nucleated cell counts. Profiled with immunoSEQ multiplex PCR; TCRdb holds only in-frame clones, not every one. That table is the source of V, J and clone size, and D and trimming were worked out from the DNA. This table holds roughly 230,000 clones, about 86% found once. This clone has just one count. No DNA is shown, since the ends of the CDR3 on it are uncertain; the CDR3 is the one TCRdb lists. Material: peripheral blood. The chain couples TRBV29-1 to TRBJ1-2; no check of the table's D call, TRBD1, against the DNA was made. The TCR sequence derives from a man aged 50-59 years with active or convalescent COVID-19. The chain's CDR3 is CSVGHGSSGTALLEVF.